This note documents a single T cell receptor beta chain sequence. TCRdb processed the RT-PCR reads anew with MiXCR; each CDR3 protein has one entry. The sample shows 550,000 to 750,000 distinct CDR3 sequences, about 14% of them seen only once. Per germline, CDR1 LGHNA and CDR2 YNFKEQ. The CDR3 contains 17 residues. V trimming: 0 bases; J trimming: 1 base; junction bases outside the gene matches: 5. The clonotype was recovered from a female donor in good health, serving as a healthy control. Material for sequencing was memory CD4+ T cells from blood. The J gene is TRBJ2-2, the V gene TRBV4-2, with 7 nucleotides matching TRBD1. The CDR3 sequence is CASSQDRGDRNTGELFF. In DNA form, the CDR3 reads TGTGCCAGCAGCCAAGATCGTGGGGACAGGAACACCGGGGAGCTGTTTTTT.